A selection of T cell receptor beta chains follows, all from one sample in a study of STAT3 mutations in large granular lymphocyte leukemia. TCRdb keeps only in-frame clones here, not all; method: immunoSEQ multiplex PCR. The sample includes fewer than 20,000 clones, around 90% of them seen just once. The source material was peripheral blood mononuclear cells. Source of these receptors: a woman between 50 and 59 years old with T-cell large granular lymphocyte leukemia. Some clones in this sample may be carry-over from other donors' samples. The CDR3 runs from the conserved cysteine through the conserved F or W. Each record gives: V gene, clone size, J gene, D gene, CDR3 protein, CDR3 DNA. A D gene is named only where the DNA matches it firmly. Some rows mark clone size as missing; the rest say once, few, many or name a class of expanded clone.

V: TRBV29-1; size: -; J: TRBJ2-7; D: -; CDR3: CSVASGTPGYEQYF; DNA: TGCAGCGTTGCTTCGGGTACACCCGGGTACGAGCAGTACTTC
V: TRBV27; size: -; J: TRBJ2-7; D: -; CDR3: CASGRGAVGYEQYF; DNA: TGTGCCAGCGGGCGTGGGGCCGTGGGGTACGAGCAGTACTTC
V: TRBV18; size: -; J: TRBJ1-2; D: -; CDR3: CASSRNPGLPDYGYTF; DNA: TGTGCCAGCTCACGGAACCCAGGGCTCCCAGACTATGGCTACACCTTC
V: TRBV7-9; size: -; J: TRBJ1-1; D: TRBD1; CDR3: CASSLGTAMNTEAFF; DNA: TGTGCCAGCAGCCTAGGGACAGCTATGAACACTGAAGCTTTCTTT
V: TRBV30; size: -; J: TRBJ1-5; D: -; CDR3: CAWSLGHNQPQHF; DNA: TGTGCCTGGAGTCTGGGGCACAATCAGCCCCAGCATTTT
V: TRBV5-5; size: -; J: TRBJ2-5; D: -; CDR3: CASSLIVVRETQYF; DNA: TGTGCCAGCAGCTTAATAGTAGTCCGGGAGACCCAGTACTTC
V: TRBV5-1; size: -; J: TRBJ2-5; D: -; CDR3: CASSLTDQGVETQYF; DNA: TGCGCCAGCAGCTTGACGGATCAGGGAGTAGAGACCCAGTACTTC
V: TRBV11-1; size: -; J: TRBJ1-3; D: -; CDR3: CASSLPPGDTIYF; DNA: TGTGCCAGCAGCCTACCCCCTGGAGACACCATATATTTT
V: TRBV5-6; size: once; J: TRBJ2-2; D: TRBD2; CDR3: CASSPLGTSGRDPTGELFF; DNA: TGTGCCAGCAGCCCGCTCGGGACTAGCGGGAGGGACCCCACCGGGGAGCTGTTTTTT
V: TRBV10-3; size: once; J: TRBJ1-1; D: -; CDR3: CAIRTEDTEAFF; DNA: TGTGCCATCAGGACGGAGGACACTGAAGCTTTCTTT
V: TRBV25-1; size: -; J: TRBJ2-7; D: TRBD1; CDR3: CASSKRTGTDSYEQYF; DNA: TGTGCCAGCAGTAAACGGACAGGGACAGACTCCTACGAGCAGTACTTC
V: TRBV4-1; size: -; J: TRBJ2-5; D: TRBD1; CDR3: CASSQRGQAEETQYF; DNA: TGCGCCAGCAGCCAACGAGGACAGGCCGAAGAGACCCAGTACTTC
V: TRBV4-3; size: -; J: TRBJ1-2; D: TRBD1; CDR3: CASSQDRTGSGYTF; DNA: TGCGCCAGCAGCCAAGACCGGACAGGGTCTGGCTACACCTTC
V: TRBV18; size: -; J: TRBJ1-5; D: -; CDR3: CASSPRQGNQPQHF; DNA: TGTGCCAGCTCACCAAGACAGGGCAATCAGCCCCAGCATTTT
V: TRBV29-1; size: -; J: TRBJ2-3; D: -; CDR3: CSGGDTDTQYF; DNA: TGCAGCGGGGGTGACACAGATACGCAGTATTTT
V: TRBV4-3; size: once; J: TRBJ2-3; D: -; CDR3: CASSQESWRASTDTQYF; DNA: TGCGCCAGCAGCCAAGAGTCCTGGAGGGCTTCCACAGATACGCAGTATTTT
V: TRBV7-3; size: -; J: TRBJ1-2; D: TRBD1; CDR3: CASSLRTGGIGGYTF; DNA: TGTGCCAGCAGCTTACGGACAGGGGGCATTGGTGGCTACACCTTC
V: TRBV15; size: -; J: TRBJ2-1; D: -; CDR3: CATSTFGGEQFF; DNA: TGTGCCACCAGCACATTCGGGGGTGAGCAGTTCTTC
V: TRBV5-1; size: -; J: TRBJ2-1; D: TRBD1; CDR3: CASSLGQGMDEQFF; DNA: TGCGCCAGCAGCTTGGGACAGGGGATGGATGAGCAGTTCTTC
V: TRBV28; size: -; J: TRBJ2-5; D: TRBD2; CDR3: CATMWGRGQETQYF; DNA: TGTGCCACCATGTGGGGGAGGGGCCAAGAGACCCAGTACTTC
V: TRBV30; size: -; J: TRBJ2-7; D: TRBD2; CDR3: CAWRLAGGSYEQYF; DNA: TGTGCCTGGAGACTAGCGGGAGGGTCCTACGAGCAGTACTTC
V: TRBV9; size: few; J: TRBJ2-2; D: -; CDR3: CASSVVPTGELFF; DNA: TGTGCCAGCAGCGTAGTACCCACCGGGGAGCTGTTTTTT
V: TRBV7-2; size: -; J: TRBJ2-5; D: -; CDR3: CASSFRGGGETQYF; DNA: TGTGCCAGCAGCTTTAGGGGTGGCGGAGAGACCCAGTACTTC
V: TRBV27; size: -; J: TRBJ2-7; D: -; CDR3: CASSRRGFGGEQYF; DNA: TGTGCCAGCAGTCGAAGGGGGTTTGGGGGCGAGCAGTACTTC
V: TRBV10-2; size: once; J: TRBJ2-7; D: -; CDR3: CASSESAYSYEQYF; DNA: TGCGCCAGCAGTGAGTCTGCATACTCCTACGAGCAGTACTTC
V: TRBV7-8; size: -; J: TRBJ1-5; D: TRBD1; CDR3: CASRLGTGGSNQPQHF; DNA: TGTGCCAGCAGATTGGGGACAGGGGGAAGCAATCAGCCCCAGCATTTT
V: TRBV5-1; size: -; J: TRBJ2-5; D: TRBD1; CDR3: CASSFRQGGETQYF; DNA: TGCGCCAGCAGCTTTCGACAGGGGGGGGAGACCCAGTACTTC
V: TRBV7-9; size: -; J: TRBJ2-1; D: -; CDR3: CASSYSLGVASQGNEQFF; DNA: TGTGCCAGCAGCTACAGCCTGGGGGTAGCGAGTCAGGGCAATGAGCAGTTCTTC
V: TRBV7-2; size: -; J: TRBJ2-2; D: -; CDR3: CASSLLSRKNTGELFF; DNA: TGTGCCAGCAGCTTACTTTCTAGAAAAAACACCGGGGAGCTGTTTTTT
V: TRBV28; size: -; J: TRBJ1-5; D: -; CDR3: CASSALPTISNQPQHF; DNA: TGTGCCAGCAGCGCTCTCCCAACAATTAGCAATCAGCCCCAGCATTTT
V: TRBV5-4; size: -; J: TRBJ1-2; D: TRBD1; CDR3: CASSLYTLGTGGYTF; DNA: TGTGCCAGCAGCTTATACACTCTCGGGACAGGGGGCTACACCTTC
V: TRBV6-6; size: -; J: TRBJ1-5; D: -; CDR3: CASTRDGSNQPQHF; DNA: TGTGCCAGCACCCGGGACGGTAGCAATCAGCCCCAGCATTTT
V: TRBV14; size: -; J: TRBJ2-2; D: -; CDR3: CASSQERTVNTGELFF; DNA: TGTGCCAGCAGCCAAGAGCGTACAGTGAACACCGGGGAGCTGTTTTTT
V: TRBV18; size: -; J: TRBJ1-2; D: TRBD1; CDR3: CASSLTGQGSGYTF; DNA: TGTGCCAGCTCACTGACGGGACAGGGTAGTGGCTACACCTTC
V: TRBV12-5; size: -; J: TRBJ2-1; D: TRBD2; CDR3: CASGLSPDLYRTSGSVYNEQFF; DNA: TGTGCTAGTGGTTTGTCCCCCGATCTGTACCGGACTAGCGGGAGCGTATACAATGAGCAGTTCTTC
V: TRBV7-8; size: -; J: TRBJ1-5; D: -; CDR3: CASSLAGAGRPQHF; DNA: TGTGCCAGCAGCTTAGCAGGGGCCGGGCGGCCCCAGCATTTT
V: TRBV18; size: -; J: TRBJ1-3; D: -; CDR3: CASSPVTSSGNTIYF; DNA: TGTGCCAGCTCACCCGTAACTTCCTCTGGAAACACCATATATTTT
V: TRBV7-9; size: -; J: TRBJ2-1; D: TRBD2; CDR3: CATVMQGWTSGSYNEQFF; DNA: TGTGCCACTGTGATGCAGGGCTGGACTAGCGGGAGTTATAATGAGCAGTTCTTC
V: TRBV19; size: few; J: TRBJ1-5; D: -; CDR3: CASSIQGDQPQHF; DNA: TGTGCCAGTAGTATTCAGGGCGATCAGCCCCAGCATTTT
V: TRBV5-6; size: -; J: TRBJ1-5; D: -; CDR3: CASSSWARSDQPQHF; DNA: TGTGCCAGCAGCTCCTGGGCCCGTAGCGATCAGCCCCAGCATTTT
V: TRBV5-1; size: -; J: TRBJ2-7; D: TRBD2; CDR3: CASSLRLAGGYEQYF; DNA: TGCGCCAGCAGCTTAAGACTAGCGGGAGGGTACGAGCAGTACTTC
V: TRBV5-8; size: -; J: TRBJ2-3; D: -; CDR3: CASSLGTGWADTQYF; DNA: TGTGCCAGCAGCTTGGGAACAGGGTGGGCAGATACGCAGTATTTT